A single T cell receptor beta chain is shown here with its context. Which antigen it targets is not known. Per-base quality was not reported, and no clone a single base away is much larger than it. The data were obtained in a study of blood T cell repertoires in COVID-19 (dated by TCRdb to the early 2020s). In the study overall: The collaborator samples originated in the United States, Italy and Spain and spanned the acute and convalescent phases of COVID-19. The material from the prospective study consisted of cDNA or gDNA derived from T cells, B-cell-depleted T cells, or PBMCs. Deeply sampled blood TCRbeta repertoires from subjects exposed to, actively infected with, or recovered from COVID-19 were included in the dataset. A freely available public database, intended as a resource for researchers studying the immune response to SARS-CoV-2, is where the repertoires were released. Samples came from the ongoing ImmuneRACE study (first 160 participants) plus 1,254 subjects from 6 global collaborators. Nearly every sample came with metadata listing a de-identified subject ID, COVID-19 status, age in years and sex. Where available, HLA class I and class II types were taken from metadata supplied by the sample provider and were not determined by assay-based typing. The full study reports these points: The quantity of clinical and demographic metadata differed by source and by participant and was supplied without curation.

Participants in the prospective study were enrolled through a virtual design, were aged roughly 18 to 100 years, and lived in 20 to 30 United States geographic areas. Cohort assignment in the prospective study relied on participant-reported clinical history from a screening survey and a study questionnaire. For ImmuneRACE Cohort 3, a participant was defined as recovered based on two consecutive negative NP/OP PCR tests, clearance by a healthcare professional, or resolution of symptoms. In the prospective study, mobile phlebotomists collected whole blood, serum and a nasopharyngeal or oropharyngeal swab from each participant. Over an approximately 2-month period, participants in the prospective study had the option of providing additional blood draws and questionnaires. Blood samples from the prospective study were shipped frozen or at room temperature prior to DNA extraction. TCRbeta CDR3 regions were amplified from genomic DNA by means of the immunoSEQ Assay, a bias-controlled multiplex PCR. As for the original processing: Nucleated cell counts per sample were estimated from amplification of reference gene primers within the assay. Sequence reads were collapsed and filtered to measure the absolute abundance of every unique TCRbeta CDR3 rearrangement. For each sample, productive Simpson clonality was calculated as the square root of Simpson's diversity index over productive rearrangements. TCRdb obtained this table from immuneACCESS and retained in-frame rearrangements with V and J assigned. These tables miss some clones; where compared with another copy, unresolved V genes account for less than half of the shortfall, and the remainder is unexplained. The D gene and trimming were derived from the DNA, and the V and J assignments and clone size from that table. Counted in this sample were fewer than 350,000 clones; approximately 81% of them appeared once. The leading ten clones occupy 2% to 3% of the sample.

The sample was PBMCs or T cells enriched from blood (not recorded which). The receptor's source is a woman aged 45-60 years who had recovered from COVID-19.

The nucleotide sequence is TGTGCCAGCAGCGTCGACAGGGGGGATAACTATGGCTACACCTTC. This translates into CASSVDRGDNYGYTF. The receptor chain draws on TRBV7-9 and TRBJ1-2, with 9 bases aligning to TRBD1. The germline V gene (reference sequence) specifies SEHNR as CDR1 and FQNEAQ as CDR2. Relative to germline, V is missing 5 bases and J is missing 1 base, with 5 bases of the junction outside any gene match. Including cysteine and phenylalanine, the CDR3 has 15 amino acids. Only CDR3 DNA remains: 45 bases, in frame from the first base. Outside the CDR3, residues come from the reference TRBV7-9 and TRBJ1-2 proteins, so the full variable domain is: DTGVSQNPRHKITKRGQNVTFRCDPISEHNRLYWYRQTLGQGPEFLTYFQNEAQLEKSRLLSDRFSAERPKGSFSTLEIQRTEQGDSAMYLCASSVDRGDNYGYTFGSGTRLTVV.